The next 28 T cell receptor beta chains were all read from a single sample in a study of blood T cell repertoires in COVID-19. Clones were read by immunoSEQ multiplex PCR, and TCRdb kept only the in-frame ones, dropping some. The table shows roughly 190,000 clones, with more than 80% occurring only once. The sample was peripheral blood. Receptors originate from a woman aged 55-70 years with acute or convalescent COVID-19.

CDR3 loop: CATSDKGTGSNQPQHF. The CDR3 bases are TGTGCCACCAGTGACAAAGGGACAGGAAGCAATCAGCCCCAGCATTTT. J is TRBJ1-5 and V is TRBV24-1; 8 positions agree with TRBD1. The germline V gene has CDR1 KGHDR and CDR2 SFDVKD. This CDR3 has 16 residues. Unmatched junction bases numbered 5, after V lost 4 bases and J lost 1 base.

V usage is TRBV27 and J usage is TRBJ2-3; TRBD2 might be the D (5 bases). Trimming shortened V by 5 bases and J by 4 bases, and 10 bases separated the two germline ends. The V gene's germline CDR1 is MNHEY and CDR2 SMNVEV (reference sequence). The CDR3 is made up of 13 amino acids. CDR3 nucleotides: TGTGCCAGCAGTCCTTGGGGAGCAGATACGCAGTATTTT. It yields the protein CASSPWGADTQYF.

V is TRBV19 and J is TRBJ2-1, with 9 bases matching TRBD2. CDR3 size: 14 residues. Germline CDR1 and CDR2: LNHDA and SQIVND (reference sequence). The J segment lost 6 bases and the V segment lost 4 bases, leaving 4 bases of the junction unmatched. The CDR3, as DNA: TGTGCCAGTAGTAAGGGACTAGCCTTCAATGAGCAGTTCTTC. This translates into CASSKGLAFNEQFF.

This clone was picked up one time. The CDR3 nucleotides are TGTGCCAGTAGTATTGACAGACTTTACTATGGCTACACCTTC. This codes for CASSIDRLYYGYTF. The chain employs TRBV19 and TRBJ1-2; possibly TRBD1 for D (5 bases). This CDR3 contains 14 residues. The V end lost 3 bases, the J end lost 3 bases, and 11 bases lay between the germline ends. In germline, CDR1 is LNHDA, CDR2 SQIVND (reference sequence).

V and J are TRBV9 and TRBJ2-3, with unresolved D. The germline V gene encodes CDR1 SGDLS and CDR2 YYNGEE. This CDR3 contains 14 residues. Trimming pared 0 bases from V and 8 bases from J, leaving 13 bases between. The CDR3 DNA is TGTGCCAGCAGCGTAGACATTGCCTTTGGTACGCAGTATTTT. The encoded protein is CASSVDIAFGTQYF.

V gene TRBV7-6 combines with J gene TRBJ1-2; D is possibly TRBD1 (5 bases). Germline values: CDR1 SGHVS, CDR2 FNYEAQ. The ends were cut back, 5 bases at V and 0 bases at J, with 10 bases in the middle. The CDR3 spans 14 residues. The CDR3 DNA sequence: TGTGCCAGCAGCCCAGGACACGCTAACTATGGCTACACCTTC. This codes for CASSPGHANYGYTF.

This rearrangement joins TRBV14 to TRBJ2-1; TRBD2 matches at 9 bases. J lost 6 bases, V lost 5 bases, and 11 bases had no gene match. This CDR3 has 16 amino acids. Germline V gives CDR1 SGHDN, CDR2 FVKESK. The CDR3 loop is CASSNGLARILNEQFF. In DNA, the CDR3 is TGTGCCAGCAGCAATGGACTAGCGCGAATCCTCAATGAGCAGTTCTTC.

This chain connects TRBV6-5 to TRBJ1-3; 9 positions agree with TRBD1. With 8 bases clipped from V and 3 bases from J, the junction kept 5 bases outside the gene matches. Germline CDR1 and CDR2: MNHEY and SVGAGI. This CDR3 comprises 14 residues. CDR3 DNA: TGTGCCAGCCGGGACAGGGTGGATGGAAACACCATATATTTT. Encoded protein: CASRDRVDGNTIYF.

The V and J genes are TRBV5-1 and TRBJ1-3; D is ambiguous. The CDR3 has 16 amino acids. Trimming left V 4 bases short and J 0 bases short, with 14 bases between. The germline CDR1 and CDR2 sequences are SGHRS and YFSETQ. DNA for the CDR3: TGCGCCAGCAGCAGTGACCTCGGGTCCTCTGGAAACACCATATATTTT. Protein: CASSSDLGSSGNTIYF.

The chain couples TRBV5-8 to TRBJ2-3, with 9 bases matching TRBD2. Germline CDR1 and CDR2: SGHTS and YDEGEE. The CDR3 spans 16 residues. V lost 2 bases to trimming and J lost 5 bases; unmatched junction nucleotides: 9. The CDR3 region is CASSLGSSGTGDTQYF. The CDR3 DNA reads TGTGCCAGCAGCTTAGGTTCTAGCGGGACTGGAGATACGCAGTATTTT.

The chain carries TRBV7-6 and TRBJ2-3; D not certain. V was pared by 4 bases and J by 0 bases, with 11 bases between. The length of the CDR3 is 15 residues. In germline, CDR1 is SGHVS, CDR2 FNYEAQ. The CDR3 region is CASSSVAASTDTQYF. CDR3 coding DNA: TGTGCCAGCAGCTCCGTTGCGGCTAGCACAGATACGCAGTATTTT.

The chain employs TRBV6-1 and TRBJ1-1, with 8 bases lining up with TRBD1. Germline V gene data show CDR1 as MNHNS and CDR2 as SASEGT. This CDR3 has 13 amino acids. V was clipped by 2 bases and J by 8 bases; unmatched bases: 4. CDR3 amino acids: CASSESWDREAFF. CDR3 DNA: TGTGCCAGCAGTGAATCTTGGGACAGGGAAGCTTTCTTT.

This clone was detected only a few times. Written as DNA, the CDR3 is TGTGCCAGCAGCCTTAGCGGGAGAGCTTTCAATGAGCAGTTCTTC. Translating it yields CASSLSGRAFNEQFF. The gene calls are TRBV5-4 and TRBJ2-1, with 9 bases aligning to TRBD2. Germline lookup yields CDR1 SGHNT and CDR2 YYREEE (reference sequence). Trimming took 4 bases from V and 6 from J; bases not matched to a gene: 8. The CDR3 is made up of 15 amino acids.

This chain joins TRBV27 and TRBJ2-3; 12 nucleotides align to TRBD1. Germline trimming cut 10 bases from V and 4 bases from J; bases unmatched to any gene: 12. Germline V gene lookup returns CDR1 MNHEY and CDR2 SMNVEV (reference sequence). The CDR3 is made up of 16 amino acids. The CDR3 spells CATGTGGLRRSDTQYF. In nucleotides, the CDR3 is TGTGCCACCGGGACAGGGGGCCTACGGAGGTCAGATACGCAGTATTTT.

The chain carries TRBV7-9 and TRBJ2-7; 8 nucleotides match TRBD1. CDR3 length equals 13 residues. In germline, CDR1 is SEHNR, CDR2 FQNEAQ (reference sequence). J lost 3 bases, V lost 5 bases, and 3 bases had no gene match. The chain's CDR3 is CASSPGTGYEQYF. CDR3 sequence (DNA): TGTGCCAGCAGCCCAGGGACAGGCTACGAGCAGTACTTC.

The chain carries TRBV7-9 and TRBJ2-5; a weak D match, TRBD1 (5 bases). Germline CDR1 and CDR2: SEHNR and FQNEAQ (reference sequence). V was trimmed by 6 bases and J by 2 bases, leaving 16 bases between them. The CDR3 covers 15 residues. CDR3 region: CASSSFGAKQETQYF. The CDR3 DNA reads TGTGCCAGCAGTTCATTTGGGGCAAAGCAAGAGACCCAGTACTTC.

The chain employs TRBV4-2 and TRBJ1-3; 8 nucleotides agree with TRBD1. The trim removed 0 bases at V and 0 bases at J, leaving 4 bases unmatched. This CDR3 contains 17 residues. Germline CDR1 and CDR2: LGHNA and YNFKEQ. The CDR3 loop reads CASSQEDRASSGNTIYF. For the CDR3, the DNA is TGTGCCAGCAGCCAAGAGGACAGGGCAAGCTCTGGAAACACCATATATTTT.

V gene TRBV2 combines with J gene TRBJ2-2; D not certain. CDR3 length equals 12 residues. Per the germline V gene, CDR1 is SNHLY and CDR2 is FYNNEI. The V end was cut by 6 bases, the J end by 3 bases, with 5 bases between. In nucleotides, the CDR3 is TGTGCCAGCAGCGACTACACCGGGGAGCTGTTTTTT. It is translated as CASSDYTGELFF.

J is TRBJ1-1 and V is TRBV27; TRBD1 is a possible D gene (6 bases). The CDR3 consists of 15 residues. Per germline, CDR1 MNHEY and CDR2 SMNVEV (reference sequence). V lost 2 bases and J lost 5, with 15 bases in between. The DNA of the CDR3 is TGTGCCAGCAGTTTAGGGGACAAGGCGAGGACTGAAGCTTTCTTT. Translated: CASSLGDKARTEAFF.

The gene calls are TRBV7-3 and TRBJ2-1; weak D call: TRBD2 (5 bases). Trimming removed 5 bases at V and 6 bases at J, with 17 bases between. This CDR3 has 15 amino acids. Germline values: CDR1 SGHTA, CDR2 FQGTGA. The CDR3 sequence is CASSRLSAMANEQFF. CDR3 nucleotides: TGTGCCAGCAGCCGACTATCCGCCATGGCCAATGAGCAGTTCTTC.

The rearrangement uses TRBV28 and TRBJ2-1; TRBD1 might be the D (6 bases). V lost 7 bases to trimming and J lost 6 bases, with 13 bases between them. The germline gives CDR1 MDHEN, CDR2 SYDVKM. The CDR3 sequence is 13 residues long. CDR3 sequence: CASKAGVINEQFF. CDR3 sequence (DNA): TGTGCCAGCAAGGCAGGGGTGATCAATGAGCAGTTCTTC.

The chain has TRBV19 and TRBJ2-7; possibly TRBD2 for D (6 bases). The ends were cut back, 11 bases at V and 3 bases at J, with 11 bases in the middle. Germline lookup yields CDR1 LNHDA and CDR2 SQIVND (reference sequence). The CDR3 sequence is 11 residues long. CDR3 nucleotides: TGTGCCGCGGGACTTTTCTACGAGCAGTACTTC. Protein product: CAAGLFYEQYF.

This clone was counted a single time. The rearrangement uses TRBV6-6 and TRBJ2-7; 8 positions agree with TRBD2. CDR1 and CDR2 from the germline V gene are MNHNY and SVGAGI (reference sequence). V shed 5 bases, J shed 2 bases, and the junction held 5 bases outside the gene matches. The CDR3 covers 14 residues. CDR3 sequence reads: CASSATSGAYEQYV. CDR3 nucleotides: TGTGCCAGCAGTGCCACTAGCGGAGCCTACGAGCAGTACGTC.

The chain employs TRBV4-1 and TRBJ2-3; 14 bases are a match to TRBD2. Germline V gene lookup returns CDR1 MGHRA and CDR2 YSYEKL. The CDR3 sequence is 18 residues long. V lost 1 base, J lost 2 bases, and 5 bases stayed unmatched. CDR3: CASSQAPGLAGATDTQYF. CDR3 nucleotides: TGCGCCAGCAGCCAAGCACCGGGACTAGCGGGAGCCACAGATACGCAGTATTTT.

The V gene is TRBV19, the J gene TRBJ1-2; D unclear. This CDR3 spans 15 amino acids. Trimming took off 3 bases at V and 1 base at J, with 12 bases between the two ends. CDR1 is LNHDA and CDR2 is SQIVND in the germline V gene (reference sequence). The CDR3 coding sequence is TGTGCCAGTAGTATCGGGGTCCGTTATAACTATGGCTACACCTTC. Protein: CASSIGVRYNYGYTF.

The rearrangement links TRBV11-2 to TRBJ2-1, with 11 bases that match TRBD2. CDR3 size: 17 residues. V trimming: 1 base; J trimming: 8 bases; junction bases outside the gene matches: 10. In germline, CDR1 is SGHAT, CDR2 FQNNGV. The chain's CDR3 is CASSLGTLAGGLDEQFF. CDR3 in DNA: TGTGCCAGCAGCTTAGGGACTCTAGCGGGAGGTTTGGATGAGCAGTTCTTC.

The chain recombines TRBV6-1 with TRBJ2-7; weak D call: TRBD1 (8 bases). The V and J ends lost 0 bases and 5 bases respectively, with 17 bases between them. This CDR3 has 16 amino acids. Germline CDR1 MNHNS, CDR2 SASEGT. Here the CDR3 DNA reads TGTGCCAGCAGTGAAGCGGGGTGGACAGGGAGGGACGAGCAGTACGTC. It codes for CASSEAGWTGRDEQYV.

A few counts support this clone. The genes are TRBV5-4 and TRBJ1-2; 7 positions match TRBD1. The CDR3 covers 13 residues. Unmatched junction bases numbered 7, after V lost 4 bases and J lost 7 bases. Per germline, CDR1 SGHNT and CDR2 YYREEE (reference sequence). CDR3 coding DNA: TGTGCCAGCAGCAAGACAGGGTTCCGTGGCTACACCTTC. Amino acid sequence: CASSKTGFRGYTF.